Shown below are 21 T cell receptor beta chains from a single sample sequenced in a study of blood T cell repertoires in COVID-19. Sequencing used immunoSEQ multiplex PCR; TCRdb keeps in-frame clones, though not all of them. The sample has 55,000 to 75,000 clones; about 80% are singletons. The sequenced sample was peripheral blood. The origin of the receptors is a man in his 70s with acute or convalescent COVID-19.

This clone came up once. The V and J genes are TRBV4-2 and TRBJ1-1, with a tentative D call TRBD1 (5 bases). There are 14 residues in the CDR3. Trimming removed 4 bases from V and 0 bases from J, with 9 bases in between. Germline V gene sequence: CDR1 LGHNA, CDR2 YNFKEQ. The CDR3 DNA follows: TGTGCCAGCAGCCTGGACACCATGAACACTGAAGCTTTCTTT. As protein: CASSLDTMNTEAFF.

The chain employs TRBV2 and TRBJ1-5, with 9 bases lining up with TRBD1. The ends lost 2 bases at V and 0 bases at J; junction bases unmatched: 8. Germline CDR1 reads SNHLY; CDR2 reads FYNNEI. The CDR3 sequence is 18 residues long. Here the CDR3 reads CASSENLGQGVSNQPQHF. The CDR3 DNA sequence: TGTGCCAGCAGTGAAAATCTGGGACAGGGTGTTAGCAATCAGCCCCAGCATTTT.

The rearrangement links TRBV7-2 to TRBJ2-5, with D tentatively TRBD2 (6 bases). Germline CDR1 is SGHTA and CDR2 is FQGNSA. The CDR3 runs 14 residues. V lost 5 bases and J lost 5, with 15 bases in between. CDR3 amino acids: CASSDRRGRETQYF. For the CDR3, the DNA is TGTGCCAGCAGCGATAGGAGGGGACGTGAGACCCAGTACTTC.

The chain uses TRBV7-9 and TRBJ2-1; 12 positions match TRBD2. Germline loops: CDR1 SEHNR, CDR2 FQNEAQ (reference sequence). The J segment lost 8 bases and the V segment lost 3 bases, leaving 8 bases of the junction unmatched. This CDR3 is built from 16 residues. CDR3 region: CASSLRLAGEDYEQFF. The CDR3 DNA reads TGTGCCAGCAGCTTGAGACTAGCGGGAGAGGACTATGAGCAGTTCTTC.

This clone was seen a few times. The V call is TRBV3-1 (or the pseudogene TRBV3-2), the J call TRBJ1-3; no reliable D call. The V end lost 1 base, the J end lost 10 bases, and 5 bases lay between the germline ends. From germline, CDR1 is LGHDT and CDR2 YNNKEL (reference sequence). This CDR3 has 11 amino acids. DNA of the CDR3: TGTGCCAGCAGCCAAGTCGGGACCATATATTTT. Its translation is CASSQVGTIYF.

The CDR3 DNA reads as TGTGCCAGCAGCGTTGGGGGGGGGAGCACTGAAGCTTTCTTT. This sequence encodes CASSVGGGSTEAFF. The J gene is TRBJ1-1, the V gene TRBV9; D perhaps matches TRBD1 (5 bases). Trimming left V 2 bases short and J 4 bases short, with 12 bases between. This CDR3 is built from 14 residues. Germline-derived CDR1 and CDR2 are SGDLS and YYNGEE.

The rearrangement uses TRBV7-8 and TRBJ2-3, with TRBD2 identical over 9 bases. There are 16 residues in the CDR3. Germline V gene data show CDR1 as SGHVS and CDR2 as FQNEAQ. The V and J ends lost 1 base and 1 base, in that order; junction bases with no gene match: 3. In DNA, the CDR3 is TGTGCCAGCAGCTTAGTGAGGACTAGCGGCACAGATACGCAGTATTTT. This encodes CASSLVRTSGTDTQYF.

This chain links TRBV19 with TRBJ1-1; 7 nucleotides align to TRBD1. Trimming removed 7 bases from V and 2 bases from J; junction bases left unmatched: 4. Germline V gene sequence: CDR1 LNHDA, CDR2 SQIVND (reference sequence). CDR3 length: 13 amino acids. CDR3 residues: CASTDRVNTEAFF. CDR3 sequence (DNA): TGTGCCAGTACTGACAGGGTAAACACTGAAGCTTTCTTT. Together with reference TRBV19 and TRBJ1-1, the CDR3 gives the full variable domain: DGGITQSPKYLFRKEGQNVTLSCEQNLNHDAMYWYRQDPGQGLRLIYYSQIVNDFQKGDIAEGYSVSREKKESFPLTVTSAQKNPTAFYLCASTDRVNTEAFFGQGTRLTVV.

This clone has only one observation. This chain uses TRBV27 with TRBJ2-4, with D possibly matching TRBD2 (5 bases). The CDR3 is 17 residues long. Germline V CDR1 and CDR2: MNHEY, SMNVEV (reference sequence). The germline V and J ends were trimmed by 6 bases and 0 bases, with 18 bases remaining between them. CDR3 sequence (DNA): TGTGCCAGCAGCCCCTCGGGGTGGGAACTAGCCAAAAACATTCAGTACTTC. It specifies CASSPSGWELAKNIQYF.

V is TRBV21-1 and J is TRBJ2-1; the table's TRBD2 call for D was not verified on the DNA. TRBV21-1 is recorded as a pseudogene. The CDR3 length is 17 residues. The CDR3 sequence is CASSKLTTSGSYNEQFF. The CDR3 DNA follows: TGTGCCAGCAGCAAATTGACGACTAGCGGCTCCTACAATGAGCAGTTCTTC.

The rearrangement uses TRBV3-1 (or the pseudogene TRBV3-2) and TRBJ1-1, with 7 bases lining up with TRBD1. V lost 4 bases, J lost 1 base, and 6 bases stayed unmatched. Germline V gene data show CDR1 as LGHDT and CDR2 as YNNKEL (reference sequence). The CDR3 contains 15 residues. Written as DNA, the CDR3 is TGTGCCAGCAGCCCGGGGACAGCAAGGAACACTGAAGCTTTCTTT. Protein product: CASSPGTARNTEAFF.

This chain links TRBV3-1 (or the pseudogene TRBV3-2) with TRBJ1-1, with 7 bases identical to TRBD1. This CDR3 is 14 amino acids long. V dropped 4 bases and J dropped 1; count of bases not matched to a gene: 3. Germline-derived CDR1 and CDR2 are LGHDT and YNNKEL (reference sequence). Written as DNA, the CDR3 is TGTGCCAGCAGCCGACAGGGACCGAACACTGAAGCTTTCTTT. Protein: CASSRQGPNTEAFF.

The V call is TRBV7-2, the J call TRBJ1-1; 8 nucleotides match TRBD1. V gave up 5 bases and J gave up 10 bases; unmatched junction bases: 9. The V gene's germline CDR1 is SGHTA and CDR2 FQGNSA. The length of the CDR3 is 13 residues. CDR3 sequence: CASSVQTGARAFF. CDR3 nucleotide sequence: TGTGCCAGCAGCGTCCAGACAGGGGCTCGAGCTTTCTTT.

The V and J genes are TRBV15 and TRBJ2-5, with 12 bases fitting TRBD2. CDR1 and CDR2 from the germline V gene are LNHNV and YYDKDF (reference sequence). The trim removed 5 bases at V and 5 bases at J, leaving 12 bases unmatched. The CDR3 totals 17 residues. The DNA of the CDR3 is TGTGCCACCAGCCCCCGGAGGCTAGCGGGAGGGCGGGAGACCCAGTACTTC. The encoded protein is CATSPRRLAGGRETQYF. Full variable domain (outside the CDR3, taken from reference TRBV15 and TRBJ2-5): DAMVIQNPRYQVTQFGKPVTLSCSQTLNHNVMYWYQQKSSQAPKLLFHYYDKDFNNEADTPDNFQSRRPNTSFCFLDIRSPGLGDTAMYLCATSPRRLAGGRETQYFGPGTRLLVL.

This chain connects TRBV20-1 to TRBJ1-2, with D uncertain. The CDR3 contains 11 residues. V was pared by 1 base and J by 6 bases, with 6 bases between. Germline V gives CDR1 DFQATT, CDR2 SNEGSKA (reference sequence). CDR3 sequence (DNA): TGCAGTGCTAGAGGTCTCGATGGCTACACCTTC. Amino acids: CSARGLDGYTF.

This chain joins TRBV5-4 and TRBJ1-1; D unclear. Trimming pared 2 bases from V and 3 bases from J, leaving 14 bases between. Germline values: CDR1 SGHNT, CDR2 YYREEE (reference sequence). The CDR3 has 15 amino acids. In DNA, the CDR3 is TGTGCCAGCAGCTTCCCGGCAGGTTTGGACACTGAAGCTTTCTTT. This encodes CASSFPAGLDTEAFF.

The V and J genes are TRBV14 and TRBJ1-6; D not resolved. CDR1 is SGHDN and CDR2 is FVKESK in the germline V gene. The CDR3 length is 13 residues. V was cut by 0 bases and J by 14 bases, with 11 bases left in between. The CDR3 sequence: CASSQDTVPSLHF. The CDR3 DNA reads as TGTGCCAGCAGCCAAGATACAGTCCCGTCCCTCCACTTT.

Note on this clone: Mismatch with germline at one junction end may stem from a read error. The chain links TRBV10-2 to TRBJ2-7, with D perhaps matching TRBD1 (6 bases). Germline V gene sequence: CDR1 WSHSY, CDR2 SAAADI. The CDR3 runs to 15 residues. CDR3 sequence reads: CTSSTSGTSNYEQYF. The CDR3 coding sequence is TGCACCAGCAGTACCTCCGGGACATCCAACTACGAGCAGTACTTC.

This chain uses TRBV28 with TRBJ2-1; 9 nucleotides match TRBD2. CDR3 length: 16 amino acids. Germline CDR1 reads MDHEN; CDR2 reads SYDVKM. Trimming cost V 3 bases and J 5 bases; bases outside gene matches: 8. In DNA, the CDR3 is TGTGCCAGCAGTTTCCCCGTAGCGGGAGAAAACAATGAGCAGTTCTTC. As protein: CASSFPVAGENNEQFF. Looking up the rest from reference TRBV28 and TRBJ2-1 gives the full variable domain: DVKVTQSSRYLVKRTGEKVFLECVQDMDHENMFWYRQDPGLGLRLIYFSYDVKMKEKGDIPEGYSVSREKKERFSLILESASTNQTSMYLCASSFPVAGENNEQFFGPGTRLTVL.

J is TRBJ2-1 and V is TRBV5-4, with D perhaps TRBD2 (6 bases). The CDR3 contains 15 residues. Trimming cost V 3 bases and J 1 base, with 11 bases left between them. CDR1 SGHNT and CDR2 YYREEE come from the germline V gene (reference sequence). CDR3: CASSSEGRSYNEQFF. The CDR3 DNA is TGTGCCAGCAGCTCGGAGGGCCGGTCCTACAATGAGCAGTTCTTC.

The chain links TRBV25-1 to TRBJ2-1; tentative D call: TRBD2 (6 bases). The CDR3 has 13 residues. The germline CDR1 and CDR2 sequences are MGHDK and SYGVNS. V was shortened by 2 bases and J by 8 bases, with 10 bases between the two germline ends. CDR3: CASSEVGEDEQFF. The CDR3 nucleotides are TGTGCCAGCAGTGAAGTGGGGGAGGATGAGCAGTTCTTC.